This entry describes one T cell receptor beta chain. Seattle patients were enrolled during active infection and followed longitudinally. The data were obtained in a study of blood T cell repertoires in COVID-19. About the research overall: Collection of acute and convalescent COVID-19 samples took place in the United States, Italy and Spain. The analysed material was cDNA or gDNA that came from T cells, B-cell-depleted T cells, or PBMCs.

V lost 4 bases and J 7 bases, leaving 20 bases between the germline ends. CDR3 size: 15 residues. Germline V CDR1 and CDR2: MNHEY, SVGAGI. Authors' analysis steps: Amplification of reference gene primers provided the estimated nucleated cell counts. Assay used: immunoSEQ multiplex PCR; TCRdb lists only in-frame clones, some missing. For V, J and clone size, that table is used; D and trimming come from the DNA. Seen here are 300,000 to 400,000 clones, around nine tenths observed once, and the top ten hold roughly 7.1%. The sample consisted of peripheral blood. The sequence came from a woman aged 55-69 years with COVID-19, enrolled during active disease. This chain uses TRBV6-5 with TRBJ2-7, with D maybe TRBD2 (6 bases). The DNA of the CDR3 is TGTGCCAGCAGTTCGATTCGGGACTCCAGGAGAGAGCAGTACTTC. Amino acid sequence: CASSSIRDSRREQYF.